This T cell receptor (beta chain) was captured in a study of blood T cell repertoires in COVID-19. Study information: PBMCs, B-cell-depleted T cells, or T cells were the source of the cDNA or gDNA that made up the material.

Assay used: immunoSEQ multiplex PCR; TCRdb lists only in-frame clones, some missing. The data contain over 200,000 clones, about 90% of them singletons. The study drew participants aged about 18 to 89 years from roughly 25 US areas. Donors were grouped by their self-reported clinical history. Two negative PCRs, clearance, or symptom resolution were required of recovered Cohort 3 donors. The CDR3 is 15 amino acids. Trimming removed 2 bases at V and 3 bases at J, with 14 bases between. Germline V lookup: CDR1 SGHTA, CDR2 FQGTGA. The chain recombines TRBV7-3 with TRBJ2-7; D gene ambiguous. The TCR sequence derives from a man aged 25 to 40 who had recovered from COVID-19. Material: PBMCs or T cells enriched from blood (not recorded which). In DNA, the CDR3 is TGTGCCAGCAGCTTACAGGCAGGCAAGAGCTACGAGCAGTACTTC. It specifies CASSLQAGKSYEQYF.